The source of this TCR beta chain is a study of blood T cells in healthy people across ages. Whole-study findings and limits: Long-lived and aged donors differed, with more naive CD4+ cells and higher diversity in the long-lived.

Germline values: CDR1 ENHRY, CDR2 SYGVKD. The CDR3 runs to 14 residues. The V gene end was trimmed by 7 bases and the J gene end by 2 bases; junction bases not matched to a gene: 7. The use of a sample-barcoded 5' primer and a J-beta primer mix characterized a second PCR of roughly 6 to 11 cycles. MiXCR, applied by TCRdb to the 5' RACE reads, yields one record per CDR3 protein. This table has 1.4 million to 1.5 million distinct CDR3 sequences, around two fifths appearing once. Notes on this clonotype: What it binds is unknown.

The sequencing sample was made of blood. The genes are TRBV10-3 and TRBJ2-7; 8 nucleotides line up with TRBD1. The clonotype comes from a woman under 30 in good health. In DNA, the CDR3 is TGTGCCATCAACGGACAGGGACCAGCCTACGAGCAGTACTTC. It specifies CAINGQGPAYEQYF.